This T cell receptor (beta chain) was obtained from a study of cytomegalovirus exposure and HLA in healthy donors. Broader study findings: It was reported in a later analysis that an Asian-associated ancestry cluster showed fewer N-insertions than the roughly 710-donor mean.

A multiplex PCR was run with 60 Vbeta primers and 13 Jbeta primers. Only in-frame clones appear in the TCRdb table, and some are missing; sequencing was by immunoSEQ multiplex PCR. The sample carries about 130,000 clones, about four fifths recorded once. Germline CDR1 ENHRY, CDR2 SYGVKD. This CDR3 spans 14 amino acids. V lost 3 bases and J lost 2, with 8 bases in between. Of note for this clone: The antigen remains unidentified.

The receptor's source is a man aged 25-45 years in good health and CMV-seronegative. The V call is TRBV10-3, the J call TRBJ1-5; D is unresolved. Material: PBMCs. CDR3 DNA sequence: TGTGCCATCAGTGAAGAACAAGGCAATCAGCCCCAGCATTTT. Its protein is CAISEEQGNQPQHF.